This T cell receptor beta chain was identified in a study of blood T cells in healthy people across ages (dated by TCRdb to between 2014 and 2016). Context from the whole study: In model experiments, roughly one uniquely barcoded TCR beta cDNA molecule per two T cells was captured by template switching. The study measured age-related changes in TCR beta repertoire diversity using deep sequencing normalized with unique cDNA molecular identifiers. The study analyzed two additional independent replicas of 1 million unique cDNA reads from the same blood draw for two donors, one aged 18 to 30 and one aged 80 or older. The donors were split into four age groups: young (average about 16 years), middle-aged (over 35), aged (62) and long-lived (approximately 89). To avoid experimental bias, donors of different ages were randomly spread across the sequencing lanes.

Study-wide conclusions, independent of this receptor: Because profiling used bulk unsorted PBMCs, naive and antigen-experienced compartments could not be compared conclusively. Observed TCR beta diversity correlated strongly with the percentage of naive T cells measured by flow cytometry. The long-lived group showed more naive CD4+ T cells, fewer expanded clones and increased TCR diversity than the aged group, suggesting age selection. Donor CMV infection status was unknown, potentially confounding age-related changes in expanded clonotypes. Observed TCR beta diversity per million T cells fell roughly linearly with age, and a significant reduction was already apparent by age around 40. Estimates of total diversity based on one million sequenced T cells were considered lower bounds and underestimates.

Library prep was done by 5' RACE. The data were produced on an Illumina HiSeq 2500. A second 7 to 11 cycle PCR used a sample-barcoded 5' primer and a J-beta primer mix. A template-switch 5' adaptor carrying 12 random nucleotides introduced a unique molecular identifier onto each TCR beta cDNA molecule. Each sample yielded at least 2.5 million CDR3-containing paired-end reads. First-strand cDNA synthesis was performed from all RNA using the Mint cDNA synthesis kit, with priming by a TRBC-specific oligonucleotide. After uracil-DNA glycosylase treatment, a first 18-cycle PCR used universal primers M1SS and BC2_uni_R on all cDNA. On the authors' methods: For normalization, 1 million high-quality reads, each with a distinct molecular identifier, were randomly selected from each sample. Instead of being binned into consensus sequences, reads that shared molecular identifiers were thrown out. MiTCR, run with a Q25 quality threshold and the strictest error-elimination algorithm, handled CDR3 identification, clonotype clustering and error correction. A nonparametric unseen species model with Euler transformation was used to estimate lower-bound total TCR beta diversity. TCRdb applied fastp at Q25 and MiXCR to the public reads, then kept only in-frame beta chains. Every entry covers one CDR3 protein and lists the most common genes and DNA from its rows. None of the V and J calls come from the authors' own analysis; TCRdb made them. The sample has hundreds of thousands of distinct CDR3 sequences on record, roughly 20% of them singletons. Approximately 3.7% of the sample rests with the top ten.

Donors were a few dozen systemically healthy Caucasian individuals from Russia aged roughly 6 to 90 years. Approximately 9 milliliters of peripheral blood were collected from each donor into EDTA-treated Vacutainer tubes. Ficoll-Paque density-gradient centrifugation was used to isolate PBMCs, with at least 6.5 million per sample. Trizol reagent was used to extract total RNA from the PBMCs, yielding at least 5.5 micrograms per sample. Naive CD45RAhigh/CD27high T cell percentages were measured by flow cytometry on a PBMC aliquot from every donor. On this clonotype: Its cognate antigen has yet to be identified. No per-base quality is available; no much larger clone lies one base away.

CDR1 and CDR2, looked up from the germline V gene, are SGHTA and FQGNSA. The CDR3 goes from the cysteine to the phenylalanine over 14 residues. The sequence is cut down to CDR3 DNA, 42 bases in frame from base 1. Trimming costs V 1 base and J 2 bases, and their ends lie 9 bases apart. The rearranged segments are TRBV7-2 and TRBJ2-7, with the D gene not confidently named. The sequence derives from a man aged 65 to 85 in good health. The sequencing sample was made of blood. The encoded CDR3 is CASSLDRITYEQYF. The nucleotide sequence reads as follows: TGTGCCAGCAGCTTAGATAGGATTACCTACGAGCAGTACTTC.